This T cell receptor (beta chain) was identified during a study of Ad26.COV2.S vaccination and SARS-CoV-2 variants (dated by TCRdb to the early 2020s). With respect to the entire study: Donors in the vaccine arm were drawn from COV1001, a phase I-IIa trial of Ad26.COV2.S in healthy adults that was multicentre, randomized, double-blind and placebo-controlled. Ad26.COV2.S was administered intramuscularly at a dose of 5x10^10 or 1x10^11 viral particles, either as one shot or as two shots given 56 days apart. TCRbeta repertoire sequencing was used to assess the specificity and breadth of SARS-CoV-2-reactive T cell receptors after Ad26.COV2.S vaccination. A total of roughly 32 samples were included in the TCR-sequenced set, comprising approximately 20 Ad26.COV2.S vaccine recipients, 5 placebo recipients and 8 SARS-CoV-2 convalescent individuals. Trial participants were randomized into five groups of five, in which low-dose or high-dose Ad26.COV2.S was given once or twice, or placebo was given on both occasions. Investigators remained blinded to trial group allocation during experiments and outcome assessment. Overall study results and their limits: Higher spike-specific TCR breadth was observed in Ad26.COV2.S recipients than in placebo recipients (P = 0.0014). It was noted by the authors that total T cell responses may have been underestimated by the TCR breadth and depth analyses. Comparable non-spike TCR breadth was observed between vaccine and placebo recipients, consistent with only spike being contained in the vaccine. Comparing responses between vaccine doses or regimens was not something the study was powered to do. After vaccination, spike-specific CD8+ and CD4+ T cell responses were reported to show substantial breadth.

As regards this clone: No cognate antigen has been identified for it. One base away there is no much larger clone; base qualities are not given.

CDR1 and CDR2 (MNHEY, SVGEGT) derive from the germline V gene. The CDR3 measures 18 amino acids from cysteine to phenylalanine. Just the 54-base CDR3 DNA is kept, in frame starting at base 1. Trimmed from V: 6 bases; trimmed from J: 0 bases; junction bases lacking a gene match: 12. TCRbeta CDR3 regions were sequenced with the immunoSEQ Assay. After extraction, genomic DNA underwent amplification by bias-controlled multiplex PCR, followed by high-throughput sequencing. Per the authors' processing: To quantify the absolute abundance of each unique TCRbeta CDR3 region, sequences were collapsed and filtered. T cell fraction was estimated by normalizing TCRbeta template counts to usable DNA, with usable DNA measured through amplification of reference genes found in all nucleated cells. Repertoire TCRs were annotated as SARS-CoV-2-specific by exact matching of V gene, CDR3 amino acid sequence and J gene to a known reactive TCR set. The reference SARS-CoV-2 TCR set came from MIRA and was filtered for enrichment in COVID-19-positive ImmuneCODE repertoires, removing public or cross-reactive TCRs. Using the MIRA antigens, annotated TCRs were further analysed by specific ORF or by position within an ORF. Depth was the summed frequency of annotated unique rearrangements, while breadth was defined as annotated unique rearrangements over total unique productive rearrangements. Group comparisons of TCR breadth used two-sided Wilcoxon rank-sum tests. Drawn from immuneACCESS, this table holds only the in-frame rearrangements with V and J called that TCRdb kept. Clones are partly lost; checked studies trace under half to an unresolved V gene and leave the rest unexplained. V and J calls and clone size are those listed in that table; D and trimming were worked out from the DNA. Present in this sample are around 320,000 clones, around 83% of which were seen just once. The ten largest clones take up approximately 2% of the sample.

Per the publication, the treatment or condition label means: approximately 18 received Ad26.COV2.S at low or high dose, single or two shots; about five received placebo; per-sample allocation not given. Repertoires of vaccine and placebo recipients were sequenced from samples collected on day 63 after the first injection. Between 29 July and 7 August 2020, Cohort 1b enrolled 20 to 30 adults aged 18-55 years at one site in Boston, USA. Ad26.COV2.S was a replication-incompetent adenovirus type 26 vector that expressed a prefusion-stabilized SARS-CoV-2 spike protein derived from the original Wuhan strain.

The rearranged segments are TRBV6-2 or TRBV6-3 and TRBJ2-3, and 10 junction bases match TRBD2. The sequences come from peripheral blood, collected in a trial of Ad26.COV2.S vaccine versus placebo. The receptor's source is a person between 18 and 65 years old who received the Ad26.COV2.S COVID-19 vaccine or a placebo. The nucleotide sequence reads as follows: TGTGCCAGCAGCGCCTCCGAGCGGGGGGGAGATAGCACAGATACGCAGTATTTT. The resulting protein is CASSASERGGDSTDTQYF.